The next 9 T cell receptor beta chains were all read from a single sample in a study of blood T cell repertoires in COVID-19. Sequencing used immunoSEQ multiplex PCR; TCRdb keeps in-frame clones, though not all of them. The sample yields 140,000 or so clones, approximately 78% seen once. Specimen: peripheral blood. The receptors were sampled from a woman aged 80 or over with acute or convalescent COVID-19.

CDR3 in amino acids: CATSATGQNTGELFF. The CDR3, as DNA: TGTGCCACCAGTGCAACTGGACAGAACACCGGGGAGCTGTTTTTT. The chain joins TRBV24-1 to TRBJ2-2; D may be TRBD1 (5 bases). The CDR3 length is 15 residues. V lost 5 bases and J lost 1, with 10 bases in between. CDR1 KGHDR and CDR2 SFDVKD come from the germline V gene.

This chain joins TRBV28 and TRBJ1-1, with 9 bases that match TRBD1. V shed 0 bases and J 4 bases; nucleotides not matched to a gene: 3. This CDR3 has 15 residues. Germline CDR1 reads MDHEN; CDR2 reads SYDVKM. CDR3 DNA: TGTGCCAGCAGTTTATGGGGGACAGGGAGCACTGAAGCTTTCTTT. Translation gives CASSLWGTGSTEAFF. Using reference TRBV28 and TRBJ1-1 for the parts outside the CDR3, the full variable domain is DVKVTQSSRYLVKRTGEKVFLECVQDMDHENMFWYRQDPGLGLRLIYFSYDVKMKEKGDIPEGYSVSREKKERFSLILESASTNQTSMYLCASSLWGTGSTEAFFGQGTRLTVV.

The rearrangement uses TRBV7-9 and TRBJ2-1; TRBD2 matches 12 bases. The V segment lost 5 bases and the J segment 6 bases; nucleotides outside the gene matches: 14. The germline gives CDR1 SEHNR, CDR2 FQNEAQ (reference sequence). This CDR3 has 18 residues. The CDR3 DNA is TGTGCCAGCAGCCCTAAGTGGCGACTAGCGGGAGTTTCCAATGAGCAGTTCTTC. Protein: CASSPKWRLAGVSNEQFF.

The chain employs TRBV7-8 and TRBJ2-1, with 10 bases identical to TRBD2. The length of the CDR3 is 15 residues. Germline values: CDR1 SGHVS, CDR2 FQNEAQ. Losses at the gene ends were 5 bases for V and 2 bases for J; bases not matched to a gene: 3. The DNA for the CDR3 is TGTGCCAGCAGCAAAGCGGGAGGGCCCTACAATGAGCAGTTCTTC. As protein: CASSKAGGPYNEQFF.

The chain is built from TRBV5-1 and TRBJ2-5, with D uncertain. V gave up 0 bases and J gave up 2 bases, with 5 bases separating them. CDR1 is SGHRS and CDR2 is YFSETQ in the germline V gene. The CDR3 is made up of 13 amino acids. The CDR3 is CASSLAPQETQYF. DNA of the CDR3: TGCGCCAGCAGCTTGGCCCCTCAAGAGACCCAGTACTTC.

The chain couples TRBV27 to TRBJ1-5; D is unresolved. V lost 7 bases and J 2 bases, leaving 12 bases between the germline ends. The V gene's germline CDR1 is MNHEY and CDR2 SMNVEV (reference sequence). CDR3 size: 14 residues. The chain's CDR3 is CASTSLGGNQPQHF. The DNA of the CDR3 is TGTGCCAGCACTAGCCTAGGAGGCAATCAGCCCCAGCATTTT.

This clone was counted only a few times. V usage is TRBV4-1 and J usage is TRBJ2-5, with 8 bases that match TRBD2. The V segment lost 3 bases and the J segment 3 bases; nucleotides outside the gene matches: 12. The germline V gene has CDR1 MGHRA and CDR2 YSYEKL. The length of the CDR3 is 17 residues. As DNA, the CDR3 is TGCGCCAGCAGCCAGGGGCCCTTGCGGGGGGCCGAAGAGACCCAGTACTTC. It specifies CASSQGPLRGAEETQYF.

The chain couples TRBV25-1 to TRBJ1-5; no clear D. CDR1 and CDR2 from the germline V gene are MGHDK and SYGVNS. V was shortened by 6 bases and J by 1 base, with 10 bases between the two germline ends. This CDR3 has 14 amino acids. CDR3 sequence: CASSRSGSNQPQHF. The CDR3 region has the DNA TGTGCCAGCAGCCGGTCGGGAAGCAATCAGCCCCAGCATTTT.

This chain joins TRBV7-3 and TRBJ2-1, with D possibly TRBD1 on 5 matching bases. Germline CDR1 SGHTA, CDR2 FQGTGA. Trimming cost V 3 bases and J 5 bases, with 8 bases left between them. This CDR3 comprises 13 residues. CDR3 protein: CASSFTGNNEQFF. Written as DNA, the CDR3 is TGTGCCAGCAGCTTCACAGGTAACAATGAGCAGTTCTTC.